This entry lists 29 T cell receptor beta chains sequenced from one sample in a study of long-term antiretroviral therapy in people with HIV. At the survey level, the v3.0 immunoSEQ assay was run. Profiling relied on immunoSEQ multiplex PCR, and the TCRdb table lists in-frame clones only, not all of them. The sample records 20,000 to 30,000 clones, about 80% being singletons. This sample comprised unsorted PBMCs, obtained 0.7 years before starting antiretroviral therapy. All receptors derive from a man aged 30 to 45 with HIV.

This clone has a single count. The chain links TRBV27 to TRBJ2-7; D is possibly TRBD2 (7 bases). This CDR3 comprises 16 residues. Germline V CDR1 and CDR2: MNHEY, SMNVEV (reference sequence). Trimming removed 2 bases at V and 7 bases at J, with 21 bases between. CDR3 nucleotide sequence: TGTGCCAGCAGTTTAGCCACAGGGACTACCAAGTTGGAGCAGTACTTC. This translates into CASSLATGTTKLEQYF.

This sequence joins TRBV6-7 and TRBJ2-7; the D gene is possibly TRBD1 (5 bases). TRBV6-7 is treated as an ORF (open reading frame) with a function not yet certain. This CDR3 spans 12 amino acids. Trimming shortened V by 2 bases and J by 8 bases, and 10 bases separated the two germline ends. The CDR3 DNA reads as TGTGCCAGCAGTTACCGACAGCTCAAGCAGTACTTC. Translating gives CASSYRQLKQYF.

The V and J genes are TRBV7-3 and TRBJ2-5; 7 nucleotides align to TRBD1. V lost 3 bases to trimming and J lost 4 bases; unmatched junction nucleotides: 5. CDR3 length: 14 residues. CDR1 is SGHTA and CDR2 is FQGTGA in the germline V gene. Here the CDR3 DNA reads TGTGCCAGCAGCTTGACAGGGAACGGAGAGACCCAGTACTTC. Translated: CASSLTGNGETQYF.

CDR3 in amino acids: CATSRDGNNSPLHF. CDR3 in DNA: TGTGCCACCAGCAGAGATGGTAACAATTCACCCCTCCACTTT. V and J are TRBV15 and TRBJ1-6; D is unresolved. In germline, CDR1 is LNHNV, CDR2 YYDKDF (reference sequence). Trimming removed 0 bases from V and 7 bases from J, with 7 bases in between. The CDR3 has 14 residues.

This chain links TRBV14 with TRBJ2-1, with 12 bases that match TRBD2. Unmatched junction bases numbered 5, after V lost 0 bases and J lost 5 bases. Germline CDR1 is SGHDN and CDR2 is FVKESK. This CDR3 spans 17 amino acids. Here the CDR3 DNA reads TGTGCCAGCAGCCAAGATTCGCGACTAGCGGGAGACAATGAGCAGTTCTTC. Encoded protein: CASSQDSRLAGDNEQFF.

CDR3 DNA: TGTGCCAGTCAACAGGGGGCGAAGATAGATACGCAGTATTTT. The encoded protein is CASQQGAKIDTQYF. V usage is TRBV28 and J usage is TRBJ2-3, with 9 bases lining up with TRBD1. The CDR3 runs 14 residues. Per the germline V gene, CDR1 is MDHEN and CDR2 is SYDVKM. Trimming removed 9 bases from V and 5 bases from J; junction bases left unmatched: 9.

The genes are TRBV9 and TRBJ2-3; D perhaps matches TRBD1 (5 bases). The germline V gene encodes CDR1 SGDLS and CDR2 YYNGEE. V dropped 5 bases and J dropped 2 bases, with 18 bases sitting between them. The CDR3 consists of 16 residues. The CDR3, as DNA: TGTGCCAGCAGTCCCGGCCAGGGCTTCTCCACAGATACGCAGTATTTT. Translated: CASSPGQGFSTDTQYF. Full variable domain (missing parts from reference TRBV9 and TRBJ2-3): DSGVTQTPKHLITATGQRVTLRCSPRSGDLSVYWYQQSLDQGLQFLIQYYNGEERAKGNILERFSAQQFPDLHSELNLSSLELGDSALYFCASSPGQGFSTDTQYFGPGTRLTVL.

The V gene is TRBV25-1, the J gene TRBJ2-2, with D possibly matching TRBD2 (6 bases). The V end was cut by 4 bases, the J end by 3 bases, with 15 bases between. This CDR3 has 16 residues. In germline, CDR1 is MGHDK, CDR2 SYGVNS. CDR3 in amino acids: CASSVLGASDTGELFF. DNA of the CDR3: TGTGCCAGCAGTGTCCTTGGGGCTAGCGACACCGGGGAGCTGTTTTTT.

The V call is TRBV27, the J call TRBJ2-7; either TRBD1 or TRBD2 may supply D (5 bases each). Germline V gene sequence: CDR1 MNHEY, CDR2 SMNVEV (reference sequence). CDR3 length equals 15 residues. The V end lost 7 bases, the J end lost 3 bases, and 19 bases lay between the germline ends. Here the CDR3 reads CASTSLTPRGYEQYF. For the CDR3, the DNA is TGTGCCAGCACCTCCCTAACCCCGAGGGGCTACGAGCAGTACTTC.

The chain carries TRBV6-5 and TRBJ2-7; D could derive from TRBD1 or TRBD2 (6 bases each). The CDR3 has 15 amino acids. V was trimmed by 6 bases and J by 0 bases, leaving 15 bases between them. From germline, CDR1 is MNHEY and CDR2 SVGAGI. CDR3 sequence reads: CASSPTGANSYEQYF. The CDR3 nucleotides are TGTGCCAGCAGCCCTACGGGGGCTAACTCCTACGAGCAGTACTTC.

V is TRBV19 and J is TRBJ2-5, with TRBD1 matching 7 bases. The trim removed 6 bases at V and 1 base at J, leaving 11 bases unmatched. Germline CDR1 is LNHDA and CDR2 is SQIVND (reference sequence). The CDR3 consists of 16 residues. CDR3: CASSQPGQAVQETQYF. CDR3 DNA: TGTGCCAGTAGCCAGCCAGGACAGGCCGTCCAAGAGACCCAGTACTTC.

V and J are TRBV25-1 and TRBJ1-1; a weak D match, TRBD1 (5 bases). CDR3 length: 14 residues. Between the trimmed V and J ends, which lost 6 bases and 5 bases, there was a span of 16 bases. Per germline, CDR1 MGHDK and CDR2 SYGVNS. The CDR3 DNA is TGTGCCAGCAGACCCGACAGAGAACAGACTGAAGCTTTCTTT. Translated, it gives CASRPDREQTEAFF.

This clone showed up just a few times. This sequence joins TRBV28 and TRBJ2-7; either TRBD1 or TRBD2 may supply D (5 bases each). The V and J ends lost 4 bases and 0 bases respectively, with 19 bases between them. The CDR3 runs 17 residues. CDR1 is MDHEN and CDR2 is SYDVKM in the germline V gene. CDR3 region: CASSSPFRDGTSYEQYF. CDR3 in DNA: TGTGCCAGCAGTTCACCCTTCCGGGACGGAACCTCCTACGAGCAGTACTTC.

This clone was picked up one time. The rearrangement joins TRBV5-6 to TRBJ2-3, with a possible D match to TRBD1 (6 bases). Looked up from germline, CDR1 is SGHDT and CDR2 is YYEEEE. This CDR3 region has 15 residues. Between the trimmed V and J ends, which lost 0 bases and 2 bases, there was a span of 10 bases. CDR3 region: CASSLAQGFTDTQYF. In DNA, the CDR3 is TGTGCCAGCAGCTTGGCCCAGGGGTTCACAGATACGCAGTATTTT.

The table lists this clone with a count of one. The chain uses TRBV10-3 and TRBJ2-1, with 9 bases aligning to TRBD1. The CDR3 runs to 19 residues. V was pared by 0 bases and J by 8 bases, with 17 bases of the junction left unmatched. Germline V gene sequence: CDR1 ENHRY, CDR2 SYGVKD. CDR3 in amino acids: CAISESGTVLGQGVYEQFF. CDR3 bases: TGTGCCATCAGTGAGTCTGGAACGGTTCTGGGACAGGGTGTCTATGAGCAGTTCTTC.

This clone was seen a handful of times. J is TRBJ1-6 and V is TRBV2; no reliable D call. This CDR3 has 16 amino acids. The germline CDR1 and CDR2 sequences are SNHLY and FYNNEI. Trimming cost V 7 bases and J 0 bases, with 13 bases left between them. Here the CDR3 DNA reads TGTGCCAGCAAAATAGTGGGGTCCTCCTATAATTCACCCCTCCACTTT. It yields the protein CASKIVGSSYNSPLHF. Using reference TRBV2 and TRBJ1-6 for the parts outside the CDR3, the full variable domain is EPEVTQTPSHQVTQMGQEVILRCVPISNHLYFYWYRQILGQKVEFLVSFYNNEISEKSEIFDDQFSVERPDGSNFTLKIRSTKLEDSAMYFCASKIVGSSYNSPLHFGNGTRLTVT.

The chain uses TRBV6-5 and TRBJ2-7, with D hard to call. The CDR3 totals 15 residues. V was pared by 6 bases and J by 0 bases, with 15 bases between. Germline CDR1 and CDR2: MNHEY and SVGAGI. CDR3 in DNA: TGTGCCAGCAGCCACACTCCCGTGAGCTCCTACGAGCAGTACTTC. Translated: CASSHTPVSSYEQYF.

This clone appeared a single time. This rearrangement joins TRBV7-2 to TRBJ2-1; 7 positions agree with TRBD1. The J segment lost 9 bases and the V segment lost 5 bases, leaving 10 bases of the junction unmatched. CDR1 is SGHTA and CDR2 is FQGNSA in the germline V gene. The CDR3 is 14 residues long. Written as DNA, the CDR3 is TGTGCCAGCAGCCCGAGGGGGACAGCAATTGAGCAGTTCTTC. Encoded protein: CASSPRGTAIEQFF.

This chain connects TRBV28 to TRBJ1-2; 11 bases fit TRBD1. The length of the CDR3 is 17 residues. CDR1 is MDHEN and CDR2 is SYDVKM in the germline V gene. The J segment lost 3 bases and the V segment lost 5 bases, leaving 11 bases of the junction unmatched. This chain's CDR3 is CASSPQGQGVIDYGYTF. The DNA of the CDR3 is TGTGCCAGCAGTCCTCAGGGACAGGGGGTAATAGACTATGGCTACACCTTC.

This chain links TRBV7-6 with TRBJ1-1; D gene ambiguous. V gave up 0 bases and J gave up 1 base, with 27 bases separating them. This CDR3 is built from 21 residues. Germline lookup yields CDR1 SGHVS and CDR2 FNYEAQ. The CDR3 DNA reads TGTGCCAGCAGCTTAGCGCCGGCAAAACCTTCACCCATATTCCCGAACACTGAAGCTTTCTTT. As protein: CASSLAPAKPSPIFPNTEAFF.

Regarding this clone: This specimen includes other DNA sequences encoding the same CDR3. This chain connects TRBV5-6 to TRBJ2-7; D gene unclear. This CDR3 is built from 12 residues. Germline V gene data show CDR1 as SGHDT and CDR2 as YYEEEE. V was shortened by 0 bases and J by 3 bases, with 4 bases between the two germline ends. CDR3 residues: CASSLGVYEQYF. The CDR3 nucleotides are TGTGCCAGCAGCTTGGGGGTCTACGAGCAGTACTTC.

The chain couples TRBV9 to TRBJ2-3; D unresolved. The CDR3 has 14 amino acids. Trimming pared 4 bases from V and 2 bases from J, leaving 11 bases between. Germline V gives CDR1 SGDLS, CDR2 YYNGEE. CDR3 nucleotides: TGTGCCAGCAGCCTTAGACTTCTCACAGATACGCAGTATTTT. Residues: CASSLRLLTDTQYF.

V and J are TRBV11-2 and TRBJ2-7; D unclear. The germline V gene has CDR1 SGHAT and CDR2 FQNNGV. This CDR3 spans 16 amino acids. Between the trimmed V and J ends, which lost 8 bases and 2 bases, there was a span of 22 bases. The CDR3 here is CASRIRPGQDTYEQYF. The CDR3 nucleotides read TGTGCCAGCCGCATTCGCCCCGGGCAGGATACCTACGAGCAGTACTTC.

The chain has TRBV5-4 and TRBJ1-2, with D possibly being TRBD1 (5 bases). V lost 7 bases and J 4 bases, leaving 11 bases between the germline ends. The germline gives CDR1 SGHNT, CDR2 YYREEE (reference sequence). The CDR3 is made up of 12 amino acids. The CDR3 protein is CASGETAYGYTF. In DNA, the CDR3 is TGTGCCAGCGGTGAGACAGCCTATGGCTACACCTTC.

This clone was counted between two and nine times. In DNA form, the CDR3 reads TGCAGCGTTGAAACCCCGGGAGGTAGGAGGAATGAGCAGTTCTTC. As protein: CSVETPGGRRNEQFF. This chain joins TRBV29-1 and TRBJ2-1, with TRBD2 matching over 7 bases. The germline V gene has CDR1 SQVTM and CDR2 ANQGSEA. V trimming: 2 bases; J trimming: 7 bases; junction bases outside the gene matches: 11. The CDR3 loop spans 15 amino acids.

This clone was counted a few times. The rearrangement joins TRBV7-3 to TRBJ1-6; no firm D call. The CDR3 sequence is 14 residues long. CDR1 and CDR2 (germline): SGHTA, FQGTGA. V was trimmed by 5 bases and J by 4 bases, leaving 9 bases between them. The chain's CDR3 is CASSQEPYNSPLHF. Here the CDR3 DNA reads TGTGCCAGCAGCCAAGAGCCTTATAATTCACCCCTCCACTTT.

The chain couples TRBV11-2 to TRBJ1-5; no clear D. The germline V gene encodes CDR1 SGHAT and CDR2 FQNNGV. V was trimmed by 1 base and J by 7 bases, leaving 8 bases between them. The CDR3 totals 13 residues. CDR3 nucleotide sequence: TGTGCCAGCAGCTTAGGATCTAGCCAGCCCCAGCATTTT. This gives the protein CASSLGSSQPQHF.

The CDR3 sequence is CAWNLGGDQPQHF. CDR3 bases: TGTGCCTGGAACTTAGGGGGGGATCAGCCCCAGCATTTT. This rearrangement joins TRBV30 to TRBJ1-5; TRBD1 is a possible D gene (6 bases). This CDR3 has 13 residues. Germline CDR1 reads GTSNPN; CDR2 reads SVGIG (reference sequence). Trimming stripped 4 bases from V and 5 bases from J, with 12 bases between.

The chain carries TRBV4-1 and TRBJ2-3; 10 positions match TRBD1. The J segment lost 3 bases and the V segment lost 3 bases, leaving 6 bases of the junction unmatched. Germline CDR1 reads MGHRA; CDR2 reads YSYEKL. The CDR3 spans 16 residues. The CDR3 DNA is TGCGCCAGCAGCCACGCTCGGGGACAGGGGACAGATACGCAGTATTTT. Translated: CASSHARGQGTDTQYF.